What follows describes a single T cell receptor (beta chain). The antigen remains unidentified. Measured with immunoSEQ multiplex PCR; TCRdb has only the in-frame clones, and not every one. This table holds 30,000 to 35,000 clones, 75% to 90% found once. CDR1 LNHDA and CDR2 SQIVND come from the germline V gene (reference sequence). V lost 3 bases and J lost 0; bases outside the gene matches: 5. The CDR3 runs to 16 residues. This entry comes from a study of PD-L1 blockade in urothelial cancer. Study in general: T cells numbered a median of around 150,000 in the blood samples. General study findings and limits: For durable-benefit patients, tumor-associated blood clones expanded more at 3 weeks.

Time point here: pretreatment peripheral blood. V is TRBV19 and J is TRBJ1-1, with 9 nucleotides matching TRBD1. The sample here was PBMCs, taken around atezolizumab (anti-PD-L1) treatment. The origin of this receptor is a man between 60 and 75 years old with urothelial cancer. For the CDR3, the DNA is TGTGCCAGTAGTATCACAGGGGGCCGCCTGAACACTGAAGCTTTCTTT. This translates into CASSITGGRLNTEAFF.